Listed here are 30 T cell receptor beta chains from one sample, sequenced in a study of T cells after yellow fever vaccination. MiXCR, applied by TCRdb to the 5' RACE reads, yields one record per CDR3 protein. This sample has about 230,000 distinct CDR3 sequences, with approximately 6.7% found just once. Source: CD4+ T cells sorted from PBMCs, taken on the day of the yellow fever booster vaccination. These receptors all stem from a man in his thirties or forties who received the YFV17D yellow fever vaccine.

The chain joins TRBV24-1 to TRBJ2-7; TRBD1 aligns across 9 bases. The CDR3 consists of 16 residues. CDR1 KGHDR and CDR2 SFDVKD come from the germline V gene. The V and J ends lost 2 bases and 3 bases, in that order; junction bases with no gene match: 7. Here the CDR3 reads CATSDSRGDRVYEQYF. As DNA, the CDR3 is TGTGCCACCAGTGATTCTCGAGGGGACAGGGTCTACGAGCAGTACTTC.

The chain employs TRBV7-2 and TRBJ2-2; 11 bases are a match to TRBD2. The germline gives CDR1 SGHTA, CDR2 FQGNSA. The CDR3 contains 16 residues. V shed 4 bases, J shed 5 bases, and the junction held 6 bases outside the gene matches. The CDR3 loop is CASSSRVAGGTGELFF. In nucleotides, the CDR3 is TGTGCCAGCAGCTCGAGGGTAGCGGGGGGGACCGGGGAGCTGTTTTTT.

This clonotype has just a few counts. The CDR3 region has the DNA TGTGCCAGCAGTTTTCGGTTTGGGACTACCAATGAGCAGTTCTTC. It specifies CASSFRFGTTNEQFF. The J gene is TRBJ2-1, the V gene TRBV2, with 7 bases lining up with TRBD2. With V trimmed by 5 bases and J by 6 bases, 10 bases remained unmatched. The CDR3 spans 15 residues. Germline CDR1 is SNHLY and CDR2 is FYNNEI.

In this sample, this clonotype turned up a few times. The chain uses TRBV7-2 and TRBJ1-1, with 8 bases identical to TRBD1. This CDR3 is built from 16 residues. CDR1 SGHTA and CDR2 FQGNSA come from the germline V gene. With V trimmed by 2 bases and J by 4 bases, 9 bases remained unmatched. The CDR3 spells CASSLSGGRVGTEAFF. In nucleotides, the CDR3 is TGTGCCAGCAGCTTATCAGGGGGCAGGGTTGGCACTGAAGCTTTCTTT.

This clonotype was observed many times. The chain is built from TRBV25-1 and TRBJ1-3, with a weak D call TRBD1 (5 bases). This CDR3 comprises 14 residues. Trimming removed 8 bases at V and 0 bases at J, with 11 bases between. Per the germline V gene, CDR1 is MGHDK and CDR2 is SYGVNS. CDR3: CASETAGSGNTIYF. CDR3 nucleotide sequence: TGTGCCAGCGAGACAGCCGGCTCTGGAAACACCATATATTTT.

This clonotype was counted only a few times. The genes are TRBV20-1 and TRBJ2-7; 7 bases map to TRBD1. J lost 1 base, V lost 1 base, and 7 bases had no gene match. The CDR3 has 15 residues. Germline CDR1 and CDR2: DFQATT and SNEGSKA (reference sequence). The chain's CDR3 is CSARARDRSSYEQYF. The CDR3 nucleotides are TGCAGTGCTAGAGCAAGGGACAGATCGTCCTACGAGCAGTACTTC.

The chain employs TRBV20-1 and TRBJ2-5; D unclear. The CDR3 consists of 13 residues. V dropped 4 bases and J dropped 1 base, with 10 bases sitting between them. Germline V gene data show CDR1 as DFQATT and CDR2 as SNEGSKA (reference sequence). For the CDR3, the DNA is TGCAGTGCTACTACAACATCCCAAGAGACCCAGTACTTC. Amino acid sequence: CSATTTSQETQYF.

This clonotype has just a few counts. The chain uses TRBV21-1 and TRBJ2-7; whether TRBD2, the table's D call, matches the DNA was not checked. TRBV21-1 is recorded as a pseudogene. The CDR3 runs to 14 residues. The CDR3 is CALKSPARGPEQYF. For the CDR3, the DNA is TGTGCCCTGAAGTCGCCGGCAAGAGGCCCCGAGCAGTACTTC.

This clonotype has a handful of counts. This chain connects TRBV18 to TRBJ2-6, with no clear D. Trimming shortened V by 3 bases and J by 1 base, and 10 bases separated the two germline ends. CDR1 KGHSH and CDR2 LQKENI come from the germline V gene. The CDR3 contains 16 residues. The CDR3: CASSPVRNSGANVLTF. Written as DNA, the CDR3 is TGTGCCAGCTCACCTGTTCGGAATTCTGGGGCCAACGTCCTGACTTTC.

This clonotype was seen many times. The V and J genes are TRBV7-7 and TRBJ2-2; the D is unclear. Trimming took 1 base from V and 6 from J, leaving 12 bases between them. The germline CDR1 and CDR2 sequences are SSHAT and FNYEAQ (reference sequence). The CDR3 is 15 residues long. The CDR3 region is CASSLEGGSAGELFF. The DNA for the CDR3 is TGTGCCAGCAGCTTAGAGGGTGGCTCCGCCGGGGAGCTGTTTTTT.

V is TRBV19 and J is TRBJ1-1, with 7 bases identical to TRBD1. CDR1 and CDR2 from the germline V gene are LNHDA and SQIVND (reference sequence). The CDR3 has 16 residues. Trimming at V came to 5 bases and at J to 5 bases, leaving 14 bases not matched to a gene. The CDR3, as DNA: TGTGCCAGTAGTCTCCACATTACAGGGGTAAAGACTGAAGCTTTCTTT. It codes for CASSLHITGVKTEAFF.

This clonotype was seen many times. This chain uses TRBV29-1 with TRBJ2-5, with D unclear. The CDR3 extends over 9 amino acids. CDR1 SQVTM and CDR2 ANQGSEA come from the germline V gene. Trimming took 0 bases from V and 7 from J, leaving 0 bases between them. CDR3 DNA: TGCAGCGTTGAAGAGACCCAGTACTTC. Amino acids: CSVEETQYF.

This clonotype was counted ten times or more. The chain links TRBV6-5 to TRBJ2-7; TRBD2 matches at 8 bases. Germline V gives CDR1 MNHEY, CDR2 SVGAGI. V was pared by 6 bases and J by 0 bases, with 7 bases of the junction left unmatched. CDR3 length: 15 amino acids. The DNA for the CDR3 is TGTGCCAGCAGCTTAACTAGCGGAAACTCCTACGAGCAGTACTTC. It encodes CASSLTSGNSYEQYF.

The J gene is TRBJ2-7, the V gene TRBV6-5; 7 bases fit TRBD2. The CDR3 runs 17 residues. V dropped 7 bases and J dropped 5; count of bases not matched to a gene: 20. From germline, CDR1 is MNHEY and CDR2 SVGAGI. The CDR3 region is CASMLSGWAGARNEQYF. CDR3 in DNA: TGTGCCAGCATGTTGTCGGGGTGGGCGGGAGCAAGAAACGAGCAGTACTTC.

The genes are TRBV5-1 and TRBJ2-7; the D is unclear. CDR3 length: 14 amino acids. Trimming pared 4 bases from V and 0 bases from J, leaving 11 bases between. The V gene's germline CDR1 is SGHRS and CDR2 YFSETQ. CDR3 sequence reads: CASSPDHGSYEQYF. For the CDR3, the DNA is TGCGCCAGCAGCCCCGATCACGGCTCCTACGAGCAGTACTTC.

This clonotype has ten or more counts. The rearrangement joins TRBV7-2 to TRBJ2-7, with D perhaps matching TRBD1 or TRBD2 (5 bases each). Germline CDR1 SGHTA, CDR2 FQGNSA. V was clipped by 5 bases and J by 2 bases, with 13 bases between them. This CDR3 has 14 residues. In DNA form, the CDR3 reads TGTGCCAGCAGCCTCCGGGACGGAACCTACGAGCAGTACTTC. As protein: CASSLRDGTYEQYF. The full variable domain, rest sourced from reference TRBV7-2 and TRBJ2-7, is GAGVSQSPSNKVTEKGKDVELRCDPISGHTALYWYRQSLGQGLEFLIYFQGNSAPDKSGLPSDRFSAERTGGSVSTLTIQRTQQEDSAVYLCASSLRDGTYEQYFGPGTRLTVT.

The V gene is TRBV27, the J gene TRBJ2-5; 8 positions agree with TRBD2. V lost 6 bases, J lost 5 bases, and 8 bases stayed unmatched. This CDR3 region has 14 residues. Germline V CDR1 and CDR2: MNHEY, SMNVEV (reference sequence). This chain's CDR3 is CASRKSGSWETQYF. CDR3 DNA sequence: TGTGCCAGCAGAAAGAGCGGGAGTTGGGAGACCCAGTACTTC.

This sequence joins TRBV5-1 and TRBJ2-7; 12 positions match TRBD2. CDR1 and CDR2 (germline): SGHRS, YFSETQ. This CDR3 has 15 amino acids. The V and J ends lost 4 bases and 4 bases, in that order; junction bases with no gene match: 6. Written as DNA, the CDR3 is TGCGCCAGCAGCCCTAGCGGGAGGGCCGGGTACGAGCAGTACTTC. It codes for CASSPSGRAGYEQYF.

The chain has TRBV10-3 and TRBJ2-1; D uncertain. This CDR3 is 13 amino acids long. The germline gives CDR1 ENHRY, CDR2 SYGVKD. With 4 bases removed from V and 10 bases from J, the gap between germline ends came to 14 bases. The CDR3 DNA is TGTGCCATCAGTGTGCCCCCTGTCTTCGAGCAGTTCTTC. It translates to CAISVPPVFEQFF.

The chain links TRBV20-1 to TRBJ2-7; 8 bases match TRBD2. CDR1 is DFQATT and CDR2 is SNEGSKA in the germline V gene (reference sequence). The ends lost 3 bases at V and 3 bases at J; junction bases unmatched: 16. This CDR3 is 17 amino acids long. CDR3 loop: CSASASFGTGGSYEQYF. The CDR3 nucleotides read TGCAGTGCTAGCGCTAGCTTCGGAACGGGAGGGAGCTACGAGCAGTACTTC.

This clonotype was found many times. The J gene is TRBJ2-3, the V gene TRBV7-2; 9 bases fit TRBD2. In germline, CDR1 is SGHTA, CDR2 FQGNSA. The CDR3 contains 14 residues. V trimming: 5 bases; J trimming: 6 bases; junction bases outside the gene matches: 6. The CDR3 DNA reads TGTGCCAGCAGCCAGAGCGGGAGGACCGATACGCAGTATTTT. It yields the protein CASSQSGRTDTQYF.

This clonotype was picked up many times. The rearrangement joins TRBV10-1 to TRBJ2-1; 11 nucleotides match TRBD1. Germline assignment: CDR1 WNHNN and CDR2 SYGVQD (reference sequence). V gave up 5 bases and J gave up 8 bases; unmatched junction bases: 5. The CDR3 totals 14 residues. CDR3 residues: CASSRTGGMDEQFF. The DNA for the CDR3 is TGCGCCAGCAGTAGGACAGGGGGCATGGATGAGCAGTTCTTC.

On this clonotype: A read error may account for a junction end that differs from germline. The chain combines TRBV7-7 with TRBJ2-3; tentative D call: TRBD2 (6 bases). Germline assignment: CDR1 SSHAT and CDR2 FNYEAQ (reference sequence). There are 13 residues in the CDR3. This CDR3 reads CASSPTTSTTQYF. In nucleotides, the CDR3 is TGTGCTAGCAGTCCAACAACTAGCACCACGCAGTATTTT.

The sample holds a few counts of this clonotype. The CDR3 bases are TGTGCCAGCAGCTACCTCAGTAGCTCCTACAATGAGCAGTTCTTC. This translates into CASSYLSSSYNEQFF. The chain is built from TRBV5-6 and TRBJ2-1; D not certain. Between the trimmed V and J ends, which lost 3 bases and 0 bases, there was a span of 10 bases. The CDR3 is made up of 15 amino acids. Per the germline V gene, CDR1 is SGHDT and CDR2 is YYEEEE. The full variable domain, its missing parts supplied by reference TRBV5-6 and TRBJ2-1, is DAGVTQSPTHLIKTRGQQVTLRCSPKSGHDTVSWYQQALGQGPQFIFQYYEEEERQRGNFPDRFSGHQFPNYSSELNVNALLLGDSALYLCASSYLSSSYNEQFFGPGTRLTVL.

The rearrangement links TRBV9 to TRBJ2-5; TRBD1 is a possible D gene (6 bases). Trimming left V 4 bases short and J 3 bases short, with 16 bases between. This CDR3 has 15 residues. Germline V gene sequence: CDR1 SGDLS, CDR2 YYNGEE. The CDR3 DNA reads TGTGCCAGCAGCCCCTCCGGACAGCTAAAAGAGACCCAGTACTTC. Residues: CASSPSGQLKETQYF.

This clonotype came up many times. The gene calls are TRBV20-1 and TRBJ2-5, with 7 bases lining up with TRBD2. V lost 1 base, J lost 5 bases, and 4 bases stayed unmatched. Germline lookup yields CDR1 DFQATT and CDR2 SNEGSKA (reference sequence). The CDR3 runs 13 residues. This CDR3 reads CSARGEGVETQYF. In DNA, the CDR3 is TGCAGTGCTAGAGGGGAGGGAGTCGAGACCCAGTACTTC.

A few counts support this clonotype. In DNA form, the CDR3 reads TGTGCCTGGACCAGGGCAACTGAAGCTTTCTTT. As protein: CAWTRATEAFF. This chain links TRBV30 with TRBJ1-1; D may be TRBD1 (5 bases). The germline gives CDR1 GTSNPN, CDR2 SVGIG (reference sequence). V was clipped by 4 bases and J by 5 bases, with 8 bases between them. There are 11 residues in the CDR3.

This clonotype was counted many times. The V gene is TRBV12-3 or TRBV12-4, the J gene TRBJ2-7; possibly TRBD2 for D (6 bases). This CDR3 comprises 17 residues. Trimming removed 5 bases from V and 1 base from J, with 21 bases in between. The CDR3 region has the DNA TGTGCCAGCAGTCCCCTTCGAGTTAGCGGCCTTTCCTACGAGCAGTACTTC. This sequence encodes CASSPLRVSGLSYEQYF.

This clonotype was seen ten or more times. The V and J genes are TRBV12-3 or TRBV12-4 and TRBJ2-4, with 13 bases lining up with TRBD2. The CDR3 contains 16 residues. V was clipped by 0 bases and J by 8 bases; unmatched bases: 4. In nucleotides, the CDR3 is TGTGCCAGCAGTTTAGCCGGGACTAGCGGGAACGACATTCAGTACTTC. Translated, it gives CASSLAGTSGNDIQYF.

This clonotype has ten or more counts. This CDR3 is CSASPGTHYEQYF. Here the CDR3 DNA reads TGCAGTGCTAGTCCCGGGACACACTACGAGCAGTACTTC. The gene calls are TRBV20-1 and TRBJ2-7; maybe TRBD1 (6 bases). The V end lost 3 bases, the J end lost 3 bases, and 12 bases lay between the germline ends. CDR3 length: 13 residues. Germline V lookup: CDR1 DFQATT, CDR2 SNEGSKA (reference sequence).